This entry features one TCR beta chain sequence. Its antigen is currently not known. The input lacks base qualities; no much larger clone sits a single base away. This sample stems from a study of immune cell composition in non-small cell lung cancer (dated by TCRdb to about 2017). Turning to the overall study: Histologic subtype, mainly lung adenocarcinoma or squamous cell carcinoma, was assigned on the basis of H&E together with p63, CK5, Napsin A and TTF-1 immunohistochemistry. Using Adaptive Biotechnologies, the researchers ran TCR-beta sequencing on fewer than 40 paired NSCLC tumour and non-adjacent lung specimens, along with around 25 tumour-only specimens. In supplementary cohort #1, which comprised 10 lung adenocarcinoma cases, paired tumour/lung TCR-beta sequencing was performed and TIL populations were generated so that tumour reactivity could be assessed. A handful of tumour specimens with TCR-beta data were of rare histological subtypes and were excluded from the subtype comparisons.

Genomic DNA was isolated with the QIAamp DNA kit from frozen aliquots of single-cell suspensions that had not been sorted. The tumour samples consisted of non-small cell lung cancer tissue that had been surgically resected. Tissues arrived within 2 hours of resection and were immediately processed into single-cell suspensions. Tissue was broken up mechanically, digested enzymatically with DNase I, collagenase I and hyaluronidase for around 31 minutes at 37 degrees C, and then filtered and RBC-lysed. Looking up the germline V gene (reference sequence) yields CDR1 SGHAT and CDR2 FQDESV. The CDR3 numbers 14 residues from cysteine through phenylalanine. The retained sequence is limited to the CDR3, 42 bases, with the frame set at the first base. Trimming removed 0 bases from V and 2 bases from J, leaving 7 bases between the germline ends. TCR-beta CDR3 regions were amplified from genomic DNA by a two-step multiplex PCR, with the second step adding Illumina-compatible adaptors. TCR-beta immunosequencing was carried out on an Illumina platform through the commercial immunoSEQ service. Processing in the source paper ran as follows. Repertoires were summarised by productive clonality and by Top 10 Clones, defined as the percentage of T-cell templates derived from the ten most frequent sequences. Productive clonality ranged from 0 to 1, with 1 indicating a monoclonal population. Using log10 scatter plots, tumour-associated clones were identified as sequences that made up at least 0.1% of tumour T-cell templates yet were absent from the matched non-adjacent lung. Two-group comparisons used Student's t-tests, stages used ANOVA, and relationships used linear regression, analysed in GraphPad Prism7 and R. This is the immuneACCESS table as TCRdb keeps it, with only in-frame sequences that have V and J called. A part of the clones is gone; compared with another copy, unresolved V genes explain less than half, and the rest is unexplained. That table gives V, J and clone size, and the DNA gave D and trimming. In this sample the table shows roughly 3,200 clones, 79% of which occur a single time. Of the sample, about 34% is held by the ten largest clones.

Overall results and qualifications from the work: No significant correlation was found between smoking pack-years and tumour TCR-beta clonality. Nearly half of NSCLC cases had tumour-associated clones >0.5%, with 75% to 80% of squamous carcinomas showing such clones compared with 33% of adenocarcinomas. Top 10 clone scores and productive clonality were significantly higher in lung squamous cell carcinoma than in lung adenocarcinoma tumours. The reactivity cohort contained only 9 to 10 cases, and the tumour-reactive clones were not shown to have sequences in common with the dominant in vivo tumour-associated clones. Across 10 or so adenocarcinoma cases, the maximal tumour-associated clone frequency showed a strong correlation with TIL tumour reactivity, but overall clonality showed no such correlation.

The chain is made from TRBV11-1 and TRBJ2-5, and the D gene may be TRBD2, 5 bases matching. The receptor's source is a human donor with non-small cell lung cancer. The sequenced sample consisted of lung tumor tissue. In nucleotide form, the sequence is TGTGCCAGCAGCTTAGCTGGACTGCAAGAGACCCAGTACTTC. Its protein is CASSLAGLQETQYF.